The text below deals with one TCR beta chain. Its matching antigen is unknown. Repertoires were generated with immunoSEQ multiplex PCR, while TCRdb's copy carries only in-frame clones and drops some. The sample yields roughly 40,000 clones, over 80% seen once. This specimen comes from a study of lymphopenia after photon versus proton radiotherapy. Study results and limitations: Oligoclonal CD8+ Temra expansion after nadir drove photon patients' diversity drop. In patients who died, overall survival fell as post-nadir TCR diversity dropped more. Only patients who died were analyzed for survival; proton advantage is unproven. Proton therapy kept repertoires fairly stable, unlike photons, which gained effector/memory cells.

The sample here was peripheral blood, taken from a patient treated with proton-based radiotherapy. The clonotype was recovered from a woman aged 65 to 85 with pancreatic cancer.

The CDR3 region has the DNA TGTGCCAGCAGTTATACGAACACTGAAGCTTTCTTT. Translating it yields CASSYTNTEAFF. The V call is TRBV6-1, the J call TRBJ1-1; D is uncertain. Germline CDR1 reads MNHNS; CDR2 reads SASEGT. CDR3 length: 12 residues. The V end was cut by 5 bases, the J end by 1 base, with 5 bases between.